This TCR beta chain was identified in a study of blood T cell repertoires in COVID-19. The wider study: Acute-phase and convalescent COVID-19 samples originated in the United States, Italy and Spain. In each case, the material was cDNA or gDNA derived from T cells, B-cell-depleted T cells, or PBMCs.

Patients at the Seattle site were enrolled during active infection and followed longitudinally. Data came from immunoSEQ multiplex PCR; TCRdb stores just in-frame clones and leaves some out. The repertoire has about 160,000 clones, more than 75% of them found once; the top ten carry 8.3%. Trimming cost V 5 bases and J 2 bases; bases outside gene matches: 1. This CDR3 is 13 amino acids long. From germline, CDR1 is SGHNT and CDR2 YENEEA. The TCR comes from a woman aged 55-70 years with COVID-19, enrolled during active disease. This sequence joins TRBV11-3 and TRBJ2-3; TRBD2 matches 7 bases. The sequencing input was peripheral blood. The CDR3 loop reads CASSRDYTDTQYF. In DNA, the CDR3 is TGTGCCAGCAGCCGGGACTACACAGATACGCAGTATTTT.